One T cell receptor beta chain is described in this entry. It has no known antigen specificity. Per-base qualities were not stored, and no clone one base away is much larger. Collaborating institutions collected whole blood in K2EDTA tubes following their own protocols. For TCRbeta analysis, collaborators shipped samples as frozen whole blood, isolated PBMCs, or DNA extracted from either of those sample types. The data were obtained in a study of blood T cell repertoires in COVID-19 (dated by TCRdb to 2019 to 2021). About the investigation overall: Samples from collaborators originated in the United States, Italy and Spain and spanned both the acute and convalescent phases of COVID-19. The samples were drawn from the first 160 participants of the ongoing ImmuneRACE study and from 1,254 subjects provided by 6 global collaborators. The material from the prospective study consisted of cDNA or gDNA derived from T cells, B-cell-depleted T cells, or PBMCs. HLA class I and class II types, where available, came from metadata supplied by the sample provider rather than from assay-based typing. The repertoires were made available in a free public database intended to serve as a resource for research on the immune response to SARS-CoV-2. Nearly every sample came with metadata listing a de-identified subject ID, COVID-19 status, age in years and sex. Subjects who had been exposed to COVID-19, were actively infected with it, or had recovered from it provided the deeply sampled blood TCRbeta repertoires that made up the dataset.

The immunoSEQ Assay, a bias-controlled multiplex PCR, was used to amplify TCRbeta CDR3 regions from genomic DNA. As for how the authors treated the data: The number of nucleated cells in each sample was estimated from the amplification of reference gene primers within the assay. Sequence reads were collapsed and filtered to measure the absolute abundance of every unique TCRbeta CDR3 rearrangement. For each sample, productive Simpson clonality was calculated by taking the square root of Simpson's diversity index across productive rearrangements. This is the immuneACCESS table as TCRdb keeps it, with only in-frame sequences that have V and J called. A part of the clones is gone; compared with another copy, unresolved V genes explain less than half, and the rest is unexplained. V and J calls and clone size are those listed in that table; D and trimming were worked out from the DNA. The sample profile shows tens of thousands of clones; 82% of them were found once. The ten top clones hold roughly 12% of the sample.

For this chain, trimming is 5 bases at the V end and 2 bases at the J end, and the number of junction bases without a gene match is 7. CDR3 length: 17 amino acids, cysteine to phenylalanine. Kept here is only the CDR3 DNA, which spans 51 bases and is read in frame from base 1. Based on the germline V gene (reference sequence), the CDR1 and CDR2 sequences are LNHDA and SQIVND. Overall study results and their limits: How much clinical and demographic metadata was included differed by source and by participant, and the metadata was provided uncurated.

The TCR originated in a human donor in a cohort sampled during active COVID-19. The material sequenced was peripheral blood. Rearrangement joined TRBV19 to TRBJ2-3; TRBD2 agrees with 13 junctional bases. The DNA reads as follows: TGTGCCAGTAGTCTCGGACTAGCGGGGGAGAACACAGATACGCAGTATTTT. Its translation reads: CASSLGLAGENTDTQYF. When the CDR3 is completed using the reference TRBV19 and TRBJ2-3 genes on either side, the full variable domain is DGGITQSPKYLFRKEGQNVTLSCEQNLNHDAMYWYRQDPGQGLRLIYYSQIVNDFQKGDIAEGYSVSREKKESFPLTVTSAQKNPTAFYLCASSLGLAGENTDTQYFGPGTRLTVL.